A single sample is the source of the 31 T cell receptor beta chains below, sequenced in a study of T cell repertoires in cytomegalovirus infection. Via MiXCR, TCRdb re-called the reads, giving one row per CDR3 protein. This sample yields roughly 300,000 distinct CDR3 sequences, of which more than 9% are seen a single time; approximately 4.7% belongs to the top ten. Material: PBMCs. These receptors were taken from a human donor in good health (CMV status not recorded). Some clones in this sample may be carry-over from other donors' samples.

The chain is built from TRBV28 and TRBJ1-2; TRBD1 might be the D (6 bases). The CDR3 has 14 amino acids. The germline V gene has CDR1 MDHEN and CDR2 SYDVKM. Trimming pared 2 bases from V and 2 bases from J, leaving 9 bases between. CDR3 sequence reads: CASSLPGVNYGYTF. In nucleotides, the CDR3 is TGTGCCAGCAGTTTACCAGGGGTGAACTATGGCTACACCTTC.

This clonotype was picked up many times. This sequence joins TRBV5-6 and TRBJ2-3; TRBD2 aligns across 8 bases. There are 15 residues in the CDR3. Losses at the gene ends were 4 bases for V and 4 bases for J; bases not matched to a gene: 8. Germline CDR1 reads SGHDT; CDR2 reads YYEEEE. This CDR3 reads CASSGAGELADTQYF. For the CDR3, the DNA is TGTGCCAGCAGCGGAGCGGGGGAGTTGGCAGATACGCAGTATTTT.

In this sample, this clonotype turned up many times. The chain joins TRBV19 to TRBJ1-3; TRBD1 might be the D (6 bases). CDR3 length equals 17 residues. CDR1 is LNHDA and CDR2 is SQIVND in the germline V gene (reference sequence). The V end was cut by 7 bases, the J end by 4 bases, with 23 bases between. CDR3 amino acids: CASKQGPQTVYGNTIYF. The CDR3, as DNA: TGTGCCAGTAAACAGGGACCTCAGACTGTCTACGGAAACACCATATATTTT.

The chain couples TRBV19 to TRBJ2-1; a weak D match, TRBD2 (5 bases). CDR3 length: 14 amino acids. Germline-derived CDR1 and CDR2 are LNHDA and SQIVND (reference sequence). The V end was cut by 3 bases, the J end by 10 bases, with 16 bases between. CDR3 protein: CASSMGWGVVEQFF. Written as DNA, the CDR3 is TGTGCCAGTAGTATGGGGTGGGGAGTCGTCGAGCAGTTCTTC.

The chain carries TRBV15 and TRBJ2-7; the match to TRBD1 covers 7 bases. The germline V gene has CDR1 LNHNV and CDR2 YYDKDF (reference sequence). With V trimmed by 8 bases and J by 6 bases, 10 bases remained unmatched. The CDR3 is 13 residues long. This chain's CDR3 is CATHRDRAGEQYF. The CDR3 DNA reads as TGTGCCACCCATCGAGACAGGGCGGGCGAGCAGTACTTC.

This clonotype came up a few times. This sequence joins TRBV28 and TRBJ2-1; 12 nucleotides agree with TRBD2. The CDR3 consists of 17 residues. V lost 3 bases, J lost 8 bases, and 11 bases stayed unmatched. CDR1 and CDR2 from the germline V gene are MDHEN and SYDVKM. The CDR3 region has the DNA TGTGCCAGCAGTTTTGGGCCGACTAGCGGGAGTGACGATGAGCAGTTCTTC. The encoded protein is CASSFGPTSGSDDEQFF.

This clonotype appeared a few times. V is TRBV11-1 and J is TRBJ1-1; a weak D match, TRBD1 (6 bases). V was cut by 1 base and J by 7 bases, with 10 bases left in between. In germline, CDR1 is SGHAT, CDR2 FQDESV (reference sequence). The CDR3 runs to 13 residues. CDR3: CASSLGGPGEAFF. The CDR3 DNA reads as TGTGCCAGCAGCTTAGGGGGGCCAGGTGAAGCTTTCTTT.

This clonotype has a count of ten or more. The chain employs TRBV2 and TRBJ2-7; D is unclear. Germline V CDR1 and CDR2: SNHLY, FYNNEI. The ends were cut back, 4 bases at V and 3 bases at J, with 7 bases in the middle. This CDR3 comprises 12 residues. The CDR3: CASSGTDYEQYF. DNA of the CDR3: TGTGCCAGCAGTGGGACGGACTACGAGCAGTACTTC. Drawing the rest from reference TRBV2 and TRBJ2-7, the complete variable domain is EPEVTQTPSHQVTQMGQEVILRCVPISNHLYFYWYRQILGQKVEFLVSFYNNEISEKSEIFDDQFSVERPDGSNFTLKIRSTKLEDSAMYFCASSGTDYEQYFGPGTRLTVT.

There are a few counts of this clonotype. The V and J genes are TRBV6-2 or TRBV6-3 and TRBJ2-5; D is unresolved. V was clipped by 5 bases and J by 5 bases, with 6 bases between them. CDR3 length equals 11 residues. CDR1 and CDR2 (germline): MNHEY, SVGEGT. This chain's CDR3 is CASSTFETQYF. The DNA for the CDR3 is TGTGCCAGCAGTACCTTCGAGACCCAGTACTTC.

There are a few counts of this clonotype. The chain carries TRBV4-1 and TRBJ2-7; TRBD1 agrees at 8 bases. The CDR3 is made up of 15 amino acids. The V and J ends lost 0 bases and 0 bases, in that order; junction bases with no gene match: 1. The germline V gene has CDR1 MGHRA and CDR2 YSYEKL. In DNA form, the CDR3 reads TGCGCCAGCAGCCAAGATGACAGGGGCTCCTACGAGCAGTACTTC. Translating gives CASSQDDRGSYEQYF.

This clonotype was seen many times. The rearrangement joins TRBV12-3 or TRBV12-4 to TRBJ1-1, with D maybe TRBD1 (6 bases). V gave up 6 bases and J gave up 6 bases, with 11 bases separating them. The CDR3 spans 12 residues. The CDR3 bases are TGTGCCAGCAGGTCACAGGGATCTGAAGCTTTCTTT. Protein product: CASRSQGSEAFF.

This chain links TRBV6-2 or TRBV6-3 with TRBJ1-3; no firm D call. CDR1 is MNHEY, CDR2 SVGEGT, per germline. Trimming took 11 bases from V and 4 from J, leaving 15 bases between them. The CDR3 sequence is 13 residues long. CDR3 amino acids: CAGLSPSGNTIYF. The CDR3 DNA reads as TGTGCCGGCTTGAGCCCGTCCGGAAACACCATATATTTT.

This clonotype has a count of ten or more. V is TRBV12-5 and J is TRBJ2-2, with TRBD1 matching over 8 bases. Germline loops: CDR1 LGHNT, CDR2 FRNRAP. V shed 5 bases, J shed 5 bases, and the junction held 7 bases outside the gene matches. The CDR3 loop spans 15 amino acids. The CDR3: CASGRQGIGTGELFF. CDR3 DNA sequence: TGTGCTAGTGGTCGACAGGGGATCGGGACCGGGGAGCTGTTTTTT.

On this clonotype: A much larger clone differs by one base, so this may be a read error. The chain couples TRBV7-2 to TRBJ1-1; no clear D. The CDR3 has 13 amino acids. CDR1 is SGHTA, CDR2 FQGNSA, per germline. The CDR3: CASSPWRVTEAYF. The CDR3 coding sequence is TGTGCCAGCAGCCCCTGGAGGGTAACTGAAGCTTACTTT.

The CDR3 region is CASRGFQPQHF. CDR3 nucleotide sequence: TGTGCCAGCAGGGGGTTTCAGCCCCAGCATTTT. The V gene is TRBV7-6, the J gene TRBJ1-5; D gene uncertain. The CDR3 sequence is 11 residues long. Trimming took off 6 bases at V and 6 bases at J, with 6 bases between the two ends. CDR1 SGHVS and CDR2 FNYEAQ come from the germline V gene.

In its sample, this clonotype was seen many times. The chain recombines TRBV12-3 or TRBV12-4 with TRBJ2-5; 7 bases are a match to TRBD2. The V and J ends lost 2 bases and 4 bases, in that order; junction bases with no gene match: 4. The CDR3 extends over 14 amino acids. The CDR3 nucleotides read TGTGCCAGCAGTTTATACGGCGGGGGAGAGACCCAGTACTTC. This codes for CASSLYGGGETQYF.

This chain joins TRBV20-1 and TRBJ1-6; D perhaps matches TRBD1 (6 bases). The CDR3 consists of 13 residues. Germline-derived CDR1 and CDR2 are DFQATT and SNEGSKA (reference sequence). The CDR3 loop reads CSAVGEGGSPLHF. CDR3 DNA: TGCAGCGCCGTGGGGGAGGGGGGTTCACCCCTCCACTTT.

This clonotype was observed many times. The chain has TRBV7-2 and TRBJ2-1; 11 nucleotides line up with TRBD2. V lost 2 bases to trimming and J lost 0 bases; unmatched junction nucleotides: 12. Germline V gene lookup returns CDR1 SGHTA and CDR2 FQGNSA. This CDR3 has 20 amino acids. The DNA of the CDR3 is TGTGCCAGCAGCTTACCCCCGACTAGCGGGGATATCTTCTCCTACAATGAGCAGTTCTTC. It yields the protein CASSLPPTSGDIFSYNEQFF.

In its sample, this clonotype was seen many times. This chain joins TRBV7-2 and TRBJ2-4, with 8 nucleotides matching TRBD1. J was trimmed by 5 bases and V by 5 bases; bases with no gene match: 2. The CDR3 consists of 13 residues. Germline CDR1 is SGHTA and CDR2 is FQGNSA. The CDR3 DNA reads as TGTGCCAGCAGCCAGGGGGCACAAAACATTCAGTACTTC. Its protein product is CASSQGAQNIQYF.

The chain is built from TRBV7-9 and TRBJ1-4, with TRBD1 as a possible D gene (6 bases). Germline CDR1 reads SEHNR; CDR2 reads FQNEAQ (reference sequence). V lost 8 bases and J lost 5, with 15 bases in between. CDR3 length: 14 residues. CDR3 coding DNA: TGTGCCAGCTGCGTGGACAGCGCGAATGAAAAACTGTTTTTT. Translated: CASCVDSANEKLFF.

This clonotype has ten or more counts. The chain couples TRBV15 to TRBJ2-1; no definite D call. The V end lost 2 bases, the J end lost 0 bases, and 11 bases lay between the germline ends. This CDR3 contains 16 residues. Germline assignment: CDR1 LNHNV and CDR2 YYDKDF (reference sequence). CDR3 protein: CATSRLDWSSYNEQFF. The CDR3 DNA is TGTGCCACCAGCAGACTCGACTGGTCCTCCTACAATGAGCAGTTCTTC. The entire variable domain, with the rest obtained from reference TRBV15 and TRBJ2-1, is as follows: DAMVIQNPRYQVTQFGKPVTLSCSQTLNHNVMYWYQQKSSQAPKLLFHYYDKDFNNEADTPDNFQSRRPNTSFCFLDIRSPGLGDTAMYLCATSRLDWSSYNEQFFGPGTRLTVL.

This clonotype was counted ten times or more. The chain couples TRBV7-2 to TRBJ1-5; D unclear. Deletions cut 4 bases from V and 3 bases from J, with 13 bases between. This CDR3 has 15 amino acids. Germline CDR1 SGHTA, CDR2 FQGNSA. CDR3 region: CASSYLGIINQPQHF. For the CDR3, the DNA is TGTGCCAGCAGCTATTTAGGGATCATCAATCAGCCCCAGCATTTT.

The sample holds many counts of this clonotype. The rearrangement joins TRBV7-2 to TRBJ1-1, with 7 bases lining up with TRBD1. V lost 5 bases to trimming and J lost 2 bases; unmatched junction nucleotides: 8. Germline CDR1 SGHTA, CDR2 FQGNSA. The CDR3 is made up of 15 amino acids. In nucleotides, the CDR3 is TGTGCCAGCAGCCTCACCGGGGACAGAAACACTGAAGCTTTCTTT. Its protein is CASSLTGDRNTEAFF.

This clonotype was detected ten times or more. The chain employs TRBV12-3 or TRBV12-4 and TRBJ1-2; D call uncertain. Deletions cut 1 base from V and 5 bases from J, with 11 bases between. The CDR3 totals 14 residues. The CDR3 bases are TGTGCCAGCAGTTTAGAGTCAGTCTTGTATGGCTACACCTTC. Translating it yields CASSLESVLYGYTF.

The table lists this clonotype with many counts. The chain is built from TRBV6-2 or TRBV6-3 and TRBJ2-2; possibly TRBD2 for D (7 bases). There are 16 residues in the CDR3. Germline CDR1 and CDR2: MNHEY and SVGEGT. V was shortened by 10 bases and J by 6 bases, with 24 bases between the two germline ends. The CDR3 coding sequence is TGTGCCATCAACGACAGTCCGGGGAGGGGGGCCGGGGAGCTGTTTTTT. It specifies CAINDSPGRGAGELFF.

Note on this clonotype: A clone one base away is much larger, so this may be a read error. The genes are TRBV7-6 and TRBJ1-4; D gene ambiguous. The CDR3 has 13 amino acids. Germline values: CDR1 SGHVS, CDR2 FNYEAQ. The CDR3: CVSRRQPNEKLFF. CDR3 nucleotides: TGTGTCAGCAGACGCCAGCCCAATGAAAAACTGTTTTTT.

This clonotype appeared many times. V is TRBV25-1 and J is TRBJ2-7, with 8 bases fitting TRBD1. The CDR3 is made up of 16 amino acids. The V segment lost 6 bases and the J segment 3 bases; nucleotides outside the gene matches: 13. Germline V lookup: CDR1 MGHDK, CDR2 SYGVNS. CDR3 sequence (DNA): TGTGCCAGCAGCCCATTGTCCGGACAGGGTCACTACGAGCAGTACTTC. Its translation: CASSPLSGQGHYEQYF.

This clonotype was seen a handful of times. This chain joins TRBV7-2 and TRBJ1-2; 7 bases line up with TRBD1. J was trimmed by 4 bases and V by 1 base; bases with no gene match: 3. CDR3 length: 14 residues. In germline, CDR1 is SGHTA, CDR2 FQGNSA. The CDR3 DNA reads as TGTGCCAGCAGCTTAGGGAACAGGGGCTATGGCTACACCTTC. This encodes CASSLGNRGYGYTF.

This clonotype was counted at least ten times. The chain combines TRBV7-6 with TRBJ1-1; D gene uncertain. V lost 4 bases and J 6 bases, leaving 21 bases between the germline ends. The germline V gene encodes CDR1 SGHVS and CDR2 FNYEAQ. The CDR3 extends over 16 amino acids. Here the CDR3 reads CASSSPPRGAGSEAFF. CDR3 DNA sequence: TGTGCCAGCAGCTCCCCTCCACGAGGAGCCGGGTCTGAAGCTTTCTTT.

In this sample, this clonotype turned up a few times. The V and J genes are TRBV20-1 and TRBJ2-2; D remains ambiguous. Germline CDR1 is DFQATT and CDR2 is SNEGSKA (reference sequence). V was pared by 6 bases and J by 6 bases, with 11 bases between. The CDR3 contains 12 residues. This chain's CDR3 is CSAKRNPGELFF. The CDR3 DNA reads as TGCAGTGCGAAGAGAAATCCCGGGGAGCTGTTTTTT.

This clonotype has only a few counts. The chain carries TRBV27 and TRBJ1-1; the match to TRBD1 covers 7 bases. From germline, CDR1 is MNHEY and CDR2 SMNVEV (reference sequence). Trimming removed 6 bases from V and 7 bases from J; junction bases left unmatched: 11. The CDR3 runs 14 residues. The CDR3, as DNA: TGTGCCAGCAGACCTCTCGGTGGGACAGATGAAGCTTTCTTT. This gives the protein CASRPLGGTDEAFF.